This T cell receptor beta chain derives from a study of molecular identifiers for immune sequencing clone quantification. Study-wide findings and caveats: Investigators reportedly could detect spiked Jurkat TCR RNA from one cell among some 940,000 naive cells.

TCRdb redid the calling of the PCR reads with MiXCR, one entry per CDR3 protein. The sample has over 50,000 distinct CDR3 sequences; 36% are singletons. This clonotype was seen repeatedly, ten times or more. No antigen is known for it. Germline CDR1 is SNHLY and CDR2 is FYNNEI. The CDR3 runs 13 residues. V lost 8 bases, J lost 0 bases, and 11 bases lay in between. The authors sorted naive CD8 T cells as CD8+CD4-CCR7+CD45RA+. The chain is built from TRBV2 and TRBJ2-7; the D gene is possibly TRBD2 (5 bases). The sequence derives from a human donor in good health. Some libraries in this study had Jurkat cell RNA spiked in. The sample was naive CD8+ T cells from blood, with Jurkat cell RNA spiked in. Subset indicated: FACS-sorted CD8+CD4-CCR7+CD45RA+ naive T cells. In DNA form, the CDR3 reads TGTGCCAGCGTACCCGGGGTCTCCTACGAGCAGTACTTC. Its protein product is CASVPGVSYEQYF.